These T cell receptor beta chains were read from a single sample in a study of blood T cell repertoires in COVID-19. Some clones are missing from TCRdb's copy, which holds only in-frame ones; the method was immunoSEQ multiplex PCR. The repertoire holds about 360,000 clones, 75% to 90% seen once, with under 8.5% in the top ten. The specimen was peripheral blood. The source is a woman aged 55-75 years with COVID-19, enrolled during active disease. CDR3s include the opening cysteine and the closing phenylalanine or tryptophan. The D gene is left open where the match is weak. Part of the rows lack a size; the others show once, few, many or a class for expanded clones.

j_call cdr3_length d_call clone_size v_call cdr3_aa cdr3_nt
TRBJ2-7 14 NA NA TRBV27 CASSRGQLSYEQYF TGTGCCAGCAGCCGAGGGCAGCTTTCCTACGAGCAGTACTTC
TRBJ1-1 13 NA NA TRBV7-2 CASSLGTNTEAFF TGTGCCAGCAGCTTAGGGACAAACACTGAAGCTTTCTTT
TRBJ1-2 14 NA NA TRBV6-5 CASRKQGLHYGYTF TGTGCCAGCAGGAAGCAGGGCCTCCACTATGGCTACACCTTC
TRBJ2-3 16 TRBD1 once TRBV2 CASSGRGQGRQDTQYF TGTGCCAGCAGCGGCAGGGGGCAAGGGAGGCAAGATACGCAGTATTTT
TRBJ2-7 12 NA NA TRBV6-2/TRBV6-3 CASSLLSYEQYF TGTGCCAGCAGCCTCCTCTCCTACGAGCAGTACTTC
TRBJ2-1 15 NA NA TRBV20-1 CSAIDGLGANNEQFF TGCAGTGCTATTGACGGGTTGGGGGCTAACAATGAGCAGTTCTTC
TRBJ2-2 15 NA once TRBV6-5 CASSYSQTRERELFF TGTGCCAGCAGTTACTCCCAGACCCGGGAGAGGGAGCTGTTTTTT
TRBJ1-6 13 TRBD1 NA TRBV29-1 CSARTGSNSPLHF TGCAGCGCCCGGACAGGGAGTAATTCACCCCTCCACTTT
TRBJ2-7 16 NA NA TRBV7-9 CASSSDVGGMTYEQYF TGTGCCAGCAGCTCCGATGTAGGAGGGATGACCTACGAGCAGTACTTC
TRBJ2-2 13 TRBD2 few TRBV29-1 CSAHRGETGELFF TGCAGCGCCCATCGGGGGGAGACCGGGGAGCTGTTTTTT
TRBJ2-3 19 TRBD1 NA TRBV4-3 CASSQDLRTGLDPTDTQYF TGCGCCAGCAGCCAAGATCTTAGGACAGGGCTTGACCCCACAGATACGCAGTATTTT
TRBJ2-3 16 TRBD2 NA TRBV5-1 CASSLVRAGDTDTQYF TGCGCCAGCAGCTTGGTACGCGCGGGGGACACAGATACGCAGTATTTT
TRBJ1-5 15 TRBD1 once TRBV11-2 CASSSGTGGPQPQHF TGTGCCAGCAGCTCCGGGACAGGAGGCCCTCAGCCCCAGCATTTT
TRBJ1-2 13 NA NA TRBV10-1 CASSPGLNYGYTF TGCGCCAGCAGCCCGGGACTTAACTATGGCTACACCTTC
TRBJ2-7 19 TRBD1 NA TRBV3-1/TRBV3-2 CASSQDGSSRGPDYYEQYF TGTGCCAGCAGCCAAGATGGGAGTTCCAGGGGGCCCGACTACTACGAGCAGTACTTC
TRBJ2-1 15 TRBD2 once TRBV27 CASSLGSGGVNEQFF TGTGCCAGCAGTTTGGGTAGCGGGGGGGTCAATGAGCAGTTCTTC
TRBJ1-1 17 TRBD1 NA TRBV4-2 CASSQDGTGGRNTEAFF TGTGCCAGCAGCCAAGATGGAACAGGGGGCAGGAACACTGAAGCTTTCTTT